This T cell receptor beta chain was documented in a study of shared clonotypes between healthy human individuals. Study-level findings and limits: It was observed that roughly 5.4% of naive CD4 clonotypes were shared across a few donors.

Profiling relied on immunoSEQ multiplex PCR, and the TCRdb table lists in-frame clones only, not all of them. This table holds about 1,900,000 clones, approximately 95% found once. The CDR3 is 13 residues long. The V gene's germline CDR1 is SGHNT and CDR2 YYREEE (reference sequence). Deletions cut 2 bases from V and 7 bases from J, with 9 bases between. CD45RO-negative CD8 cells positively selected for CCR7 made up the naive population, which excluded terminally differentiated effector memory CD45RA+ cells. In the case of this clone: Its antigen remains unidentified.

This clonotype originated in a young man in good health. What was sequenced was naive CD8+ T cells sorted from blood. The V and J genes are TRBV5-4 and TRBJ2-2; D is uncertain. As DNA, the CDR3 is TGTGCCAGCAGCTTCGAAGTTGGCGGGGAGCTGTTTTTT. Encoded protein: CASSFEVGGELFF.